This T cell receptor (beta chain) was observed in a study of shared clonotypes between healthy human individuals. Study conclusions and caveats: A few donors held roughly 5% of naive CD4 clonotypes in common.

Trimming removed 4 bases from V and 2 bases from J; junction bases left unmatched: 5. The germline V gene has CDR1 SGHNT and CDR2 YYREEE (reference sequence). The CDR3 is made up of 15 amino acids. The table lists this clone with a count of one. Its antigen is not known. Produced via immunoSEQ multiplex PCR; TCRdb's table is partial and in-frame only. The top ten hold 1.5% to 2% of the sample, which has some 680,000 clones, around 78% seen once. The chain recombines TRBV5-4 with TRBJ2-2, with 7 bases lining up with TRBD1. The receptor was isolated from a woman in her twenties or thirties in good health. Sequenced material: memory CD4+ T cells sorted from blood. Indicated subset: CD45RA-negative fraction. CDR3 nucleotide sequence: TGTGCCAGCAGCCGACAGGGTGATAACACCGGGGAGCTGTTTTTT. It codes for CASSRQGDNTGELFF.